Described below is a single TCR beta chain sequence and its context. Its recognized antigen is unknown. Per-base quality was not reported, and no clone a single base away is much larger than it. The data derive from a study of blood T cell repertoires in COVID-19 (dated by TCRdb to the early 2020s). Broadly, across the study: Samples from collaborators originated in the United States, Italy and Spain and spanned both the acute and convalescent phases of COVID-19. The material from the prospective study consisted of cDNA or gDNA derived from T cells, B-cell-depleted T cells, or PBMCs. Subjects who had been exposed to COVID-19, were actively infected with it, or had recovered from it provided the deeply sampled blood TCRbeta repertoires that made up the dataset. A freely available public database, intended as a resource for researchers studying the immune response to SARS-CoV-2, is where the repertoires were released. The samples were drawn from two sources: the first 160 participants of the ongoing ImmuneRACE study, and 1,200 or so subjects contributed by 6 global collaborators. A de-identified subject ID, COVID-19 status, age in years and sex were almost always included in the sample metadata. Where available, HLA class I and class II types were obtained from metadata supplied by the sample provider rather than from assay-based typing.

TCRbeta CDR3 regions were amplified from genomic DNA by means of the immunoSEQ Assay, a bias-controlled multiplex PCR. The original pipeline was this. The number of nucleated cells in each sample was estimated by amplification of reference gene primers within the assay. To quantify the absolute abundance of each unique TCRbeta CDR3 rearrangement, sequence reads were collapsed and filtered. For each sample, productive Simpson clonality was calculated by taking the square root of Simpson's diversity index across productive rearrangements. Sourced from immuneACCESS, this table was stored by TCRdb with only in-frame sequences that have V and J called. A share of the clones is absent; for the studies checked, an unresolved V gene accounts for under half, and the remainder has no known explanation. V, J and clone size are taken as reported in that table, and D and trimming were inferred from the DNA itself. A total of approximately 140,000 clones appear in this sample, about 87% of them only once. Clones ranked in the top ten supply 25% to 30% of the sample.

Beyond this particular receptor, the publication reports: Clinical and demographic metadata were provided uncurated, with the amount varying by source and participant.

The collaborating institutions used their own protocols to collect whole blood in K2EDTA tubes. For TCRbeta analysis, collaborators shipped samples in one of three forms: frozen whole blood, isolated PBMCs, or DNA extracted from either of those sample types. The CDR1 and CDR2 encoded by the germline V gene are SGHRS and YFSETQ. V sheds 1 base and J sheds 2 bases, leaving 15 bases between their ends. The CDR3 covers 16 residues, taking in both the cysteine and the phenylalanine. This entry keeps only the CDR3 DNA: 48 bases, framed from base 1. The sequenced sample consisted of peripheral blood. The sequence is built from TRBV5-1 and TRBJ1-2; TRBD1 might be the D gene, on 6 matching bases. The clonotype originates from a human donor in a cohort sampled during active COVID-19. The base sequence is TGCGCCAGCAGCTTGAGCCCGGGACAAATAAACTATGGCTACACCTTC. This sequence encodes CASSLSPGQINYGYTF.